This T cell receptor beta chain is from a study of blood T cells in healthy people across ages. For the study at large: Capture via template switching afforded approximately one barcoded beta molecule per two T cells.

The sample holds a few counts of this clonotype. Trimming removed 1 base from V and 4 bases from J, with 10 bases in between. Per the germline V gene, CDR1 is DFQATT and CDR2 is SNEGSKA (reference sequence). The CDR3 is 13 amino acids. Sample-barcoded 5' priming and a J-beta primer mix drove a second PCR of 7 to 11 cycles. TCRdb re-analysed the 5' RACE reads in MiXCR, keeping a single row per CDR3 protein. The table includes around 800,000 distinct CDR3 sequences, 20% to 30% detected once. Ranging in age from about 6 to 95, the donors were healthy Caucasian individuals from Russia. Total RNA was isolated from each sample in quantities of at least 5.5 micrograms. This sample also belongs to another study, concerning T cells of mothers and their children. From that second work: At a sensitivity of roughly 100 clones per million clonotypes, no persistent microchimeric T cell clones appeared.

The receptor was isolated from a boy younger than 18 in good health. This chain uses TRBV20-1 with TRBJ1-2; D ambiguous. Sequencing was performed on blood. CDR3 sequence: CSARAAQIYGYTF. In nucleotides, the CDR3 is TGCAGTGCTAGAGCCGCCCAGATCTATGGCTACACCTTC.